This T cell receptor beta chain was sequenced for a study of shared clonotypes between healthy human individuals. A split of CD4+ cells into CD45RA+ naive and CD45RA-negative memory subsets was performed. The method was immunoSEQ multiplex PCR; TCRdb's version includes in-frame clones alone and lacks a portion of them. Here the sample spans millions of clones, 85% to 95% being singletons. Trimming shortened V by 7 bases and J by 0 bases, and 12 bases separated the two germline ends. The CDR3 is made up of 14 amino acids. The germline gives CDR1 LNHDA, CDR2 SQIVND (reference sequence). Sequenced input: naive CD4+ T cells sorted from blood. Subset described: CD45RA+ positively selected. V gene TRBV19 combines with J gene TRBJ1-1; D is unclear. The sequence came from a man younger than 35 in good health. CDR3 nucleotides: TGTGCCAGTATACCGGGGTCCATGAACACTGAAGCTTTCTTT. Its protein is CASIPGSMNTEAFF.